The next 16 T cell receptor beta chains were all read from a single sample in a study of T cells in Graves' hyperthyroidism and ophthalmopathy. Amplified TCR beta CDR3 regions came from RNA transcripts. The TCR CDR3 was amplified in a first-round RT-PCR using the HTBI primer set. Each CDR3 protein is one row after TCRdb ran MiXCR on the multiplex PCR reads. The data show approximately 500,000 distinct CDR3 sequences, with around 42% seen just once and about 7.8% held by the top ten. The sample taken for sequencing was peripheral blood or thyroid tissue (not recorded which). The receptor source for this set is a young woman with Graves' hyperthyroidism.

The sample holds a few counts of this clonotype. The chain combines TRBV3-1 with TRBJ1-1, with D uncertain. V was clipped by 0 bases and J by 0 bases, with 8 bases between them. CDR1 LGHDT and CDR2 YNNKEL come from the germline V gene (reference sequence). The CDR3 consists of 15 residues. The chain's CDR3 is CASSQDTQLNTEAFF. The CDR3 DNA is TGTGCCAGCAGCCAAGATACACAGCTGAACACTGAAGCTTTCTTT.

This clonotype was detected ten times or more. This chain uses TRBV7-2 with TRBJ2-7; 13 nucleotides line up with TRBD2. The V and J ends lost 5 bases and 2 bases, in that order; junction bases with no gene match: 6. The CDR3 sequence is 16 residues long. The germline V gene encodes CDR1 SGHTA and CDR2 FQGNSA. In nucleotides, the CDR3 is TGTGCCAGCAGCCCGACTAGCGGGAGGCGTGCCTACGAGCAGTACTTC. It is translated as CASSPTSGRRAYEQYF.

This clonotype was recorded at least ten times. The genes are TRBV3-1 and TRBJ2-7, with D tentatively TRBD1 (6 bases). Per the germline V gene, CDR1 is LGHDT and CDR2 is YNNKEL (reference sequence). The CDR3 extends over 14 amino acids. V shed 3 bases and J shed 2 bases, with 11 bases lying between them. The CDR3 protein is CASSQDTGPYEQYF. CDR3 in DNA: TGTGCCAGCAGCCAGGACACAGGGCCCTACGAGCAGTACTTC.

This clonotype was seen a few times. CDR3 amino acids: CASSLSTQPTYEQYF. DNA for the CDR3: TGCGCCAGCAGCTTGTCAACCCAGCCGACCTACGAGCAGTACTTC. The chain uses TRBV5-1 and TRBJ2-7; no clear D gene. V was trimmed by 1 base and J by 2 bases, leaving 13 bases between them. Germline V CDR1 and CDR2: SGHRS, YFSETQ. The CDR3 is made up of 15 amino acids. Complete variable domain (other parts from reference TRBV5-1 and TRBJ2-7): KAGVTQTPRYLIKTRGQQVTLSCSPISGHRSVSWYQQTPGQGLQFLFEYFSETQRNKGNFPGRFSGRQFSNSRSEMNVSTLELGDSALYLCASSLSTQPTYEQYFGPGTRLTVT.

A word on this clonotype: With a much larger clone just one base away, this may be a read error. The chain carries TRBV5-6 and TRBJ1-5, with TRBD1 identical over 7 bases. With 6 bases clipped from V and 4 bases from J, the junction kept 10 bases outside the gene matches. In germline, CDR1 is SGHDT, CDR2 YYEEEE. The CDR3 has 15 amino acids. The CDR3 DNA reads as TGTGCCAGCAACCTAGAAGGGGGCCGGAATCAGCCCCAGCATTTT. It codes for CASNLEGGRNQPQHF.

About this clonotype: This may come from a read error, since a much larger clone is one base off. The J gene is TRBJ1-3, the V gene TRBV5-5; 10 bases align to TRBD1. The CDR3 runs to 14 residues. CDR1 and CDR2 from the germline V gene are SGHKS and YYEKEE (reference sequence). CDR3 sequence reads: CAGSMGQGSDTIYF. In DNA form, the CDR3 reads TGTGCCGGCAGCATGGGACAGGGGAGCGACACCATATATTTT.

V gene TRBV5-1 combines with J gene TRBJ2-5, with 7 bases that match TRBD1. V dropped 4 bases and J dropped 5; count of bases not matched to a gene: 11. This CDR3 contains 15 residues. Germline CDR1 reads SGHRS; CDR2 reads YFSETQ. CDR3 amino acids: CASSPGQQEVETQYF. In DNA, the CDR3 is TGCGCCAGCAGCCCGGGACAGCAGGAGGTGGAGACCCAGTACTTC.

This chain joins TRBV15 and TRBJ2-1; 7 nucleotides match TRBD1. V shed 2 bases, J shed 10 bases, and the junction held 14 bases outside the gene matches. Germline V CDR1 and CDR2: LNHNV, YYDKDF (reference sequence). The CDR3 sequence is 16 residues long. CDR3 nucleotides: TGTGCCACCAGCAGAACCAGGGGGAGTTACGTAGGGGAGCAGTTCTTC. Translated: CATSRTRGSYVGEQFF.

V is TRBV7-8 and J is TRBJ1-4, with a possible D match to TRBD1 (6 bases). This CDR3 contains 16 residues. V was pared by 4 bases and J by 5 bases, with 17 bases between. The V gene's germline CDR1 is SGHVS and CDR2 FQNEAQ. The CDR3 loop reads CASSYHEGTRNEKLFF. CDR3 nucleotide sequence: TGTGCCAGCAGCTACCACGAGGGGACAAGAAATGAAAAACTGTTTTTT.

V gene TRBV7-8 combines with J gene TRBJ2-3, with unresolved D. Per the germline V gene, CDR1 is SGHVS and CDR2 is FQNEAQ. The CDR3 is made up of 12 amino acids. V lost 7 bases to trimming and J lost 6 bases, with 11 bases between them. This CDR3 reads CASTSRQDTQYF. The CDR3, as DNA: TGTGCCAGCACTAGTCGTCAGGATACGCAGTATTTT.

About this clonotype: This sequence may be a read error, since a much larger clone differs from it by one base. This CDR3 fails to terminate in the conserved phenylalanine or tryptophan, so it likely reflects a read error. CDR3 DNA sequence: TGTGCCAGCAGTTCTCAGACTAGCGGGAACTACGAGCAGTACTTA. This sequence encodes CASSSQTSGNYEQYL. This chain connects TRBV12-3 or TRBV12-4 to TRBJ2-7; 11 bases are shared with TRBD2. There are 15 residues in the CDR3. Losses at the gene ends were 4 bases for V and 3 bases for J; bases not matched to a gene: 5.

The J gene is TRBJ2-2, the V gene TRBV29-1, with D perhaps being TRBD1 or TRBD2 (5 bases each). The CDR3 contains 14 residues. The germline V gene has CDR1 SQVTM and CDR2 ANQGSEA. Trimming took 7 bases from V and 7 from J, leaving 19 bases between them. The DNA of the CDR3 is TGCAGCGCCCGGTGGGACCTGAATCGCGGGGAGCTGTTTTTT. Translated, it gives CSARWDLNRGELFF.

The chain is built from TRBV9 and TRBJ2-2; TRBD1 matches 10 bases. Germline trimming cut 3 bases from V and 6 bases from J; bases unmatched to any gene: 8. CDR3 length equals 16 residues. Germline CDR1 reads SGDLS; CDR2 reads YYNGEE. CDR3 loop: CASSEGQGSGAGELFF. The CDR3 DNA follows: TGTGCCAGCAGCGAGGGACAGGGGAGTGGAGCCGGGGAGCTGTTTTTT.

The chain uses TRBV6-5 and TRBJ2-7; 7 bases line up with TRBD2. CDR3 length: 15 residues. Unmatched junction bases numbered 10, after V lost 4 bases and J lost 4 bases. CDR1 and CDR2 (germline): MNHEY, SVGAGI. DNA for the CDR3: TGTGCCAGCAGTTCCCCGGGGAGGGAAAAATACGAGCAGTACTTC. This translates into CASSSPGREKYEQYF.

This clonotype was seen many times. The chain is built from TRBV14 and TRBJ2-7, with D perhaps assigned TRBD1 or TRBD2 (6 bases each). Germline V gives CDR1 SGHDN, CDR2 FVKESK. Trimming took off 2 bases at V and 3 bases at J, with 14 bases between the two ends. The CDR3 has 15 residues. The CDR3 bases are TGTGCCAGCAGCCAACCGGGGGCAGGGAACTACGAGCAGTACTTC. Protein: CASSQPGAGNYEQYF.

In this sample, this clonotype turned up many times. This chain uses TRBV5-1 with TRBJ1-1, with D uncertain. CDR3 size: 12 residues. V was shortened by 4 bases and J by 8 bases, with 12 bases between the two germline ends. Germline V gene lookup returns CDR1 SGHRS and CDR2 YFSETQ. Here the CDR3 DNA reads TGCGCCAGCAGCCATGCAGACCCGGAAGCTTTCTTT. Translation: CASSHADPEAFF.